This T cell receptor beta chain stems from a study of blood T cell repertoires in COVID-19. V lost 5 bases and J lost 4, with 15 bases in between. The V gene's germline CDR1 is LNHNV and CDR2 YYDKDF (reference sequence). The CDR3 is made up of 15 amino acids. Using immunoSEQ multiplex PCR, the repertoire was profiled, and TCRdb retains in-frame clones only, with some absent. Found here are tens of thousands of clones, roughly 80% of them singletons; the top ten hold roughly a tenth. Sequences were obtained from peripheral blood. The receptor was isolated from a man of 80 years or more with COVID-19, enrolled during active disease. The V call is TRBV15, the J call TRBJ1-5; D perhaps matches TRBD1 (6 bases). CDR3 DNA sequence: TGTGCCACCAGCGCTTCAGGACAGCGAAATCAGCCCCAGCATTTT. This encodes CATSASGQRNQPQHF.